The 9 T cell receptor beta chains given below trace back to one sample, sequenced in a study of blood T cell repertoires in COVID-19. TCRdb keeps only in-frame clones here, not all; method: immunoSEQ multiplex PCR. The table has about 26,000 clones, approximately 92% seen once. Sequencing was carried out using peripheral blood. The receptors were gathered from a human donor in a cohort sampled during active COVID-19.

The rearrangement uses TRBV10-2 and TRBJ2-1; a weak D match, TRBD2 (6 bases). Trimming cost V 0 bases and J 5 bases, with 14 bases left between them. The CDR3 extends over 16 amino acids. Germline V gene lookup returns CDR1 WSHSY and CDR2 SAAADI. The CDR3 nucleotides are TGCGCCAGCAGTGAGTCCGTGGGAGGTCCCCACAATGAGCAGTTCTTC. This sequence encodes CASSESVGGPHNEQFF.

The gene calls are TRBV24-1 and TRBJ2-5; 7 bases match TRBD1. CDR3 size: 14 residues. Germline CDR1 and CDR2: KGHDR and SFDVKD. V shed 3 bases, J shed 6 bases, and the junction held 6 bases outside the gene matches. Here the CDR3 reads CATSDPGGGKTQYF. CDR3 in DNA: TGTGCCACCAGTGATCCAGGGGGTGGAAAGACCCAGTACTTC.

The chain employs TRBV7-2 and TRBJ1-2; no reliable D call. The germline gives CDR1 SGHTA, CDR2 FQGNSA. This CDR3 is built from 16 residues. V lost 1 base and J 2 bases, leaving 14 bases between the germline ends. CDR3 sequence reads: CASSLVGLTINYGYTF. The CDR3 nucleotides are TGTGCCAGCAGCTTAGTTGGCCTTACGATCAACTATGGCTACACCTTC. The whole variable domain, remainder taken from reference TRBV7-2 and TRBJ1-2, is GAGVSQSPSNKVTEKGKDVELRCDPISGHTALYWYRQSLGQGLEFLIYFQGNSAPDKSGLPSDRFSAERTGGSVSTLTIQRTQQEDSAVYLCASSLVGLTINYGYTFGSGTRLTVV.

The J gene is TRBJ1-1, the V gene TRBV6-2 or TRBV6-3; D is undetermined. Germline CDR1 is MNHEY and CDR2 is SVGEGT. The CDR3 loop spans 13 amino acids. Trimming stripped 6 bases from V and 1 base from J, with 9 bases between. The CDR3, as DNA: TGTGCCAGCAGCCCGACGGGGAACACTGAAGCTTTCTTT. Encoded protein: CASSPTGNTEAFF.

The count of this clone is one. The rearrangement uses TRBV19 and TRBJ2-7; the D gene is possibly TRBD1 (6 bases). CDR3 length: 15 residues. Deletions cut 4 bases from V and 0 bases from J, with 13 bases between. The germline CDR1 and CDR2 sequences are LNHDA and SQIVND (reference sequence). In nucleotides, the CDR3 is TGTGCCAGTAGTACCTCCGGGACACCCTCCTACGAGCAGTACTTC. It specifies CASSTSGTPSYEQYF. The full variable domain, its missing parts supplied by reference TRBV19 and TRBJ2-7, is DGGITQSPKYLFRKEGQNVTLSCEQNLNHDAMYWYRQDPGQGLRLIYYSQIVNDFQKGDIAEGYSVSREKKESFPLTVTSAQKNPTAFYLCASSTSGTPSYEQYFGPGTRLTVT.

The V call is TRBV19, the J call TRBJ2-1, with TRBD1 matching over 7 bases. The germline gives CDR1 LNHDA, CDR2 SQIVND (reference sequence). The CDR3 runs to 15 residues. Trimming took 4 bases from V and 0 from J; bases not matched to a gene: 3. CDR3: CASSRQGFSYNEQFF. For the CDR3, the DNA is TGTGCCAGTAGTAGACAGGGTTTCTCCTACAATGAGCAGTTCTTC. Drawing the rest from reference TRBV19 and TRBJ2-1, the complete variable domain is DGGITQSPKYLFRKEGQNVTLSCEQNLNHDAMYWYRQDPGQGLRLIYYSQIVNDFQKGDIAEGYSVSREKKESFPLTVTSAQKNPTAFYLCASSRQGFSYNEQFFGPGTRLTVL.

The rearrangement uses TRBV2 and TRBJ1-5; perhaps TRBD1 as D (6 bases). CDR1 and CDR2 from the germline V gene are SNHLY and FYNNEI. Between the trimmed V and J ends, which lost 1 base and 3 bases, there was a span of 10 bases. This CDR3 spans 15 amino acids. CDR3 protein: CASSEEGVTNQPQHF. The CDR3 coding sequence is TGTGCCAGCAGTGAAGAGGGGGTTACCAATCAGCCCCAGCATTTT.

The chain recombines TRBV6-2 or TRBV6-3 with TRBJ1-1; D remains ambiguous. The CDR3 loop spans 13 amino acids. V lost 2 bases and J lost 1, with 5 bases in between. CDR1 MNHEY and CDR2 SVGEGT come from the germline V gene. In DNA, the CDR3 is TGTGCCAGCAGTTACGGGCCGAACACTGAAGCTTTCTTT. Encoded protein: CASSYGPNTEAFF.

DNA of the CDR3: TGTGCCAGCAGCTTAGAGGGGGGGTATAGAGAGACCCAGTACTTC. Its protein product is CASSLEGGYRETQYF. The genes are TRBV7-2 and TRBJ2-5; D is possibly TRBD2 (7 bases). CDR3 length equals 15 residues. CDR1 SGHTA and CDR2 FQGNSA come from the germline V gene. V shed 1 base and J shed 4 bases, with 13 bases lying between them.